There are a few counts of the clone carrying this TCR beta chain. Authors' data handling: Counts of nucleated cells, estimated from reference gene primer amplification, were obtained. Here immunoSEQ multiplex PCR was the method, and the copy in TCRdb shows in-frame clones only, minus some. That table furnishes V, J and clone size, whereas the DNA furnished D and trimming. Of about 86,000 clones listed, 85% were seen once; the top ten hold about 3.4%. Germline assignment: CDR1 SGHRS and CDR2 YFSETQ. The V gene lost 3 bases and the J gene lost 0 bases, with 15 bases spanning the gap. The CDR3 totals 16 residues. This sample was included in a study of blood T cell repertoires in COVID-19. The wider study: COVID-19 samples collected from the United States, Italy and Spain covered acute and convalescent phases. Sources were T cells, B-cell-depleted T cells, or PBMCs; the material itself was cDNA or gDNA.

Sequenced sample: peripheral blood. The receptor was isolated from a man aged 50-60 years with acute or convalescent COVID-19. The V and J genes are TRBV5-1 and TRBJ1-1; D is unclear. CDR3 sequence (DNA): TGCGCCAGCAGCTGGACCACGGGAGGAGTGAACACTGAAGCTTTCTTT. Translation gives CASSWTTGGVNTEAFF.